This entry describes one T cell receptor (beta chain). This specimen belongs to a study of blood T cell repertoires in COVID-19. At the level of the study: Sources were T cells, B-cell-depleted T cells, or PBMCs; the material itself was cDNA or gDNA.

Clones were sequenced by immunoSEQ multiplex PCR, and TCRdb holds only the in-frame ones, with some missing. The sample records hundreds of thousands of clones, approximately 80% being singletons. Trimming removed 5 bases from V and 8 bases from J; junction bases left unmatched: 5. Germline V gene sequence: CDR1 MDHEN, CDR2 SYDVKM. The CDR3 totals 14 residues. This sequence joins TRBV28 and TRBJ1-6; 8 bases match TRBD1. What was sequenced was peripheral blood. This TCR derives from a man aged 25-40 years with active or convalescent COVID-19. DNA for the CDR3: TGTGCCAGCAGTCCCGACAGGGGATATTCACCCCTCCACTTT. Translated: CASSPDRGYSPLHF. The full variable domain, in which reference TRBV28 and TRBJ1-6 provide the parts outside the CDR3, is DVKVTQSSRYLVKRTGEKVFLECVQDMDHENMFWYRQDPGLGLRLIYFSYDVKMKEKGDIPEGYSVSREKKERFSLILESASTNQTSMYLCASSPDRGYSPLHFGNGTRLTVT.